What follows are 4 T cell receptor beta chains derived from one specimen sequenced in a study of blood T cell repertoires in COVID-19. Only in-frame clones appear in the TCRdb table, and some are missing; sequencing was by immunoSEQ multiplex PCR. There are about 49,000 clones in the sample; about 87% occur only once, and 2.1% lies in the top ten. The sequenced material came from peripheral blood. The receptor set was obtained from a woman older than 75 with COVID-19, enrolled during active disease.

The chain couples TRBV3-1 (or the pseudogene TRBV3-2) to TRBJ1-1; a possible D gene is TRBD1 (6 bases). This CDR3 comprises 13 residues. Trimming shortened V by 4 bases and J by 6 bases, and 12 bases separated the two germline ends. Germline CDR1 LGHDT, CDR2 YNNKEL (reference sequence). The CDR3 DNA is TGTGCCAGCAGCCTACACAGGGATCCTGAAGCTTTCTTT. Translation: CASSLHRDPEAFF.

The chain is built from TRBV29-1 and TRBJ2-7; 8 bases are a match to TRBD1. Germline CDR1 and CDR2: SQVTM and ANQGSEA. V was clipped by 1 base and J by 3 bases; unmatched bases: 2. This CDR3 region has 13 residues. DNA for the CDR3: TGCAGCGTTGAAGGGACAGGGAACTACGAGCAGTACTTC. This codes for CSVEGTGNYEQYF.

This rearrangement joins TRBV5-1 to TRBJ1-4; D unclear. The germline V and J ends were trimmed by 6 bases and 0 bases, with 9 bases remaining between them. This CDR3 region has 14 residues. Germline V gene data show CDR1 as SGHRS and CDR2 as YFSETQ. CDR3 sequence (DNA): TGCGCCAGCACCCCAACAACAACTAATGAAAAACTGTTTTTT. This sequence encodes CASTPTTTNEKLFF.

The chain links TRBV19 to TRBJ2-1; 11 bases agree with TRBD2. The CDR3 extends over 18 amino acids. The V gene end was trimmed by 1 base and the J gene end by 5 bases; junction bases not matched to a gene: 10. In germline, CDR1 is LNHDA, CDR2 SQIVND (reference sequence). The CDR3 protein is CASSIGFFGTSGNNEQFF. The CDR3, as DNA: TGTGCCAGTAGTATAGGTTTTTTTGGGACTAGCGGTAACAATGAGCAGTTCTTC. Combining the CDR3 with reference TRBV19 and TRBJ2-1 gives the whole variable domain DGGITQSPKYLFRKEGQNVTLSCEQNLNHDAMYWYRQDPGQGLRLIYYSQIVNDFQKGDIAEGYSVSREKKESFPLTVTSAQKNPTAFYLCASSIGFFGTSGNNEQFFGPGTRLTVL.